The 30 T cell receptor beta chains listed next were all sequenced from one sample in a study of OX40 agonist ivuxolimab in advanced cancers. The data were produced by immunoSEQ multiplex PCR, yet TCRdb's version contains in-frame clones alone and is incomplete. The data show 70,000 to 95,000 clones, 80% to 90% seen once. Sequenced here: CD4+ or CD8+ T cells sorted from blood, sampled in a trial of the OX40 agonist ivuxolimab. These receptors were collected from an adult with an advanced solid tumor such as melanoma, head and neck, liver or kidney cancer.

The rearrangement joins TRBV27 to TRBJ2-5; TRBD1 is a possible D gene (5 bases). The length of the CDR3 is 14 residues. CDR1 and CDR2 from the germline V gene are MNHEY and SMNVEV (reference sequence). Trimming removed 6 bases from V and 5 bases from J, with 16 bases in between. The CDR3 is CASSRLQGRETQYF. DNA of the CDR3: TGTGCCAGCAGCCGTCTTCAGGGTCGGGAGACCCAGTACTTC.

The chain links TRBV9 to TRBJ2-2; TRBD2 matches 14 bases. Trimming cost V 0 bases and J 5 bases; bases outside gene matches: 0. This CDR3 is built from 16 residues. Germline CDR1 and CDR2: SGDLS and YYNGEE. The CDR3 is CASSVGTSGGTGELFF. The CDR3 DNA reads TGTGCCAGCAGCGTAGGGACTAGCGGGGGGACCGGGGAGCTGTTTTTT.

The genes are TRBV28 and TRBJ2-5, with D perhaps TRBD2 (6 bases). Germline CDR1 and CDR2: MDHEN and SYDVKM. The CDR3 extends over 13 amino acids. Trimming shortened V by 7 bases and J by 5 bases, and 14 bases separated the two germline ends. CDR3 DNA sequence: TGTGCCAGCAATTGGGTCGCGGGGGAGACCCAGTACTTC. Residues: CASNWVAGETQYF.

In DNA, the CDR3 is TGCGCCAGCAGCTTGGAGACAGGGAAGGCGAACACTGAAGCTTTCTTT. Translating gives CASSLETGKANTEAFF. The chain couples TRBV5-1 to TRBJ1-1; 7 nucleotides align to TRBD1. The CDR3 consists of 16 residues. Losses at the gene ends were 0 bases for V and 1 base for J; bases not matched to a gene: 6. Germline values: CDR1 SGHRS, CDR2 YFSETQ.

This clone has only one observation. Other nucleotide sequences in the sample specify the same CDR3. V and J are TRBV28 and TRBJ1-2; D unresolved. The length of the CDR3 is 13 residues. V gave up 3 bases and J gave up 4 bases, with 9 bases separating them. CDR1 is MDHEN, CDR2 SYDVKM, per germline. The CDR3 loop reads CASSFRGGYGYTF. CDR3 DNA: TGTGCCAGCAGTTTCCGGGGTGGCTATGGCTACACCTTC.

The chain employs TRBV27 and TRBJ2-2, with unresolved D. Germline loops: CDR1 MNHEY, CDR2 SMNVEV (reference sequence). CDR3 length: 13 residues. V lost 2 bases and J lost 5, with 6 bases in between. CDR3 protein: CASSLGRTGELFF. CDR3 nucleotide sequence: TGTGCCAGCAGTTTAGGCAGAACCGGGGAGCTGTTTTTT.

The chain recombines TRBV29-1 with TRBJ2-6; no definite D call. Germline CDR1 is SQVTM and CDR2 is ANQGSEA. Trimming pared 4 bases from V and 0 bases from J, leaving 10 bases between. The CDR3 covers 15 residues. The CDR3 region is CSVGIGSSGANVLTF. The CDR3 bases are TGCAGCGTTGGAATTGGCAGCTCTGGGGCCAACGTCCTGACTTTC.

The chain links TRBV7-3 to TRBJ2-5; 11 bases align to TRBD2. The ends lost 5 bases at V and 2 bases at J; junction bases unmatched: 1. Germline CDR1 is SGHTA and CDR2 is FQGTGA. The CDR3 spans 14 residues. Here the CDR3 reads CASSRLAGQETQYF. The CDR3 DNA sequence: TGTGCCAGCAGCCGACTAGCGGGACAAGAGACCCAGTACTTC.

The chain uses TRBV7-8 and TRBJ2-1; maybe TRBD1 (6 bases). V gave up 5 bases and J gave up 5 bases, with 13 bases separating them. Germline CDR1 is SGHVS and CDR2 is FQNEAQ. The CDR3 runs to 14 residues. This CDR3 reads CASSKQGGHNEQFF. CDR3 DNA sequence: TGTGCCAGCAGCAAACAGGGTGGGCACAATGAGCAGTTCTTC.

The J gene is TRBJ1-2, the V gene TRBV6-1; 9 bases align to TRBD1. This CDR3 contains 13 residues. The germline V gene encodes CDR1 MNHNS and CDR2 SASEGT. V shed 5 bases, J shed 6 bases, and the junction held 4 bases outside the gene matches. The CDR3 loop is CASSRGTGNGYTF. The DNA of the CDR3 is TGTGCCAGCAGTAGGGGGACAGGGAATGGCTACACCTTC.

CDR3 in DNA: TGTGCCAGCACCAGATACAATGAGCAGTTCTTC. Protein: CASTRYNEQFF. The V call is TRBV28, the J call TRBJ2-1; unclear D gene. This CDR3 region has 11 residues. V was shortened by 7 bases and J by 4 bases, with 5 bases between the two germline ends. CDR1 and CDR2 (germline): MDHEN, SYDVKM.

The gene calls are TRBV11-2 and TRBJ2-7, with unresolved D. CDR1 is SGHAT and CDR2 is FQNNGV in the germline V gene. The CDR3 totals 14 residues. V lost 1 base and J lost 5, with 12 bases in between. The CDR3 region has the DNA TGTGCCAGCAGCTTAGTCGCTGGAAAGAACGAGCAGTACTTC. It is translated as CASSLVAGKNEQYF. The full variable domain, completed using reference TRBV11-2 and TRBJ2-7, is EAGVAQSPRYKIIEKRQSVAFWCNPISGHATLYWYQQILGQGPKLLIQFQNNGVVDDSQLPKDRFSAERLKGVDSTLKIQPAKLEDSAVYLCASSLVAGKNEQYFGPGTRLTVT.

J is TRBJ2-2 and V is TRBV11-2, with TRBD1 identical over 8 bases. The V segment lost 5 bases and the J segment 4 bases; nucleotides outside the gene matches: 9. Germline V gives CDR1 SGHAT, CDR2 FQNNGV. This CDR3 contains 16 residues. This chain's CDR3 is CASSHPGQEITGELFF. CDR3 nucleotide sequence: TGTGCCAGCAGCCACCCGGGACAGGAGATCACCGGGGAGCTGTTTTTT. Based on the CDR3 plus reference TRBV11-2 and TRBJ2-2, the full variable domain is EAGVAQSPRYKIIEKRQSVAFWCNPISGHATLYWYQQILGQGPKLLIQFQNNGVVDDSQLPKDRFSAERLKGVDSTLKIQPAKLEDSAVYLCASSHPGQEITGELFFGEGSRLTVL.

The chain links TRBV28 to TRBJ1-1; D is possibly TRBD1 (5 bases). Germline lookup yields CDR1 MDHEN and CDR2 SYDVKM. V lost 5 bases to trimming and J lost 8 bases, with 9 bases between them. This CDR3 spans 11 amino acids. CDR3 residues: CASSQRTEAFF. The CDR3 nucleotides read TGTGCCAGCAGTCAACGGACAGAAGCTTTCTTT.

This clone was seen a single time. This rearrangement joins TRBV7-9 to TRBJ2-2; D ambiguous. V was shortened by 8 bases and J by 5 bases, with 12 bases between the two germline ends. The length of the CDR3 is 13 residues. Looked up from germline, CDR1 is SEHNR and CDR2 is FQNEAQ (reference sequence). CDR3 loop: CASGPWSTGELFF. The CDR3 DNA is TGTGCCAGCGGCCCCTGGAGTACCGGGGAGCTGTTTTTT.

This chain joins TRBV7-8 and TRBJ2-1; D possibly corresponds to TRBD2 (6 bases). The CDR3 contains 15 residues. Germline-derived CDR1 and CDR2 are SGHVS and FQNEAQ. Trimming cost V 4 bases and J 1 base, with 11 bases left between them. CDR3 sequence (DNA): TGTGCCAGCAGCTCCTTTGGGAGGTCCTACAATGAGCAGTTCTTC. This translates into CASSSFGRSYNEQFF.

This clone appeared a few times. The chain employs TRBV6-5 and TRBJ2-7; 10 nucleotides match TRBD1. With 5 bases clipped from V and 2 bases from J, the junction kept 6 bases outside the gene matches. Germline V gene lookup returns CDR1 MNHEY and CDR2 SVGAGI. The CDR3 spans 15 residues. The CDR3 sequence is CASSPRQGAPYEQYF. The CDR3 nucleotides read TGTGCCAGCAGTCCCCGACAGGGGGCCCCCTACGAGCAGTACTTC.

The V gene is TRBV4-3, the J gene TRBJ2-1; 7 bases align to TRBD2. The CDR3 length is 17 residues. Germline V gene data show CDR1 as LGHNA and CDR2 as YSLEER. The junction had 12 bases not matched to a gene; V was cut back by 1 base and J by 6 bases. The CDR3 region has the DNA TGCGCCAGCAGCCAAGGGCGCGGGCGGGAGTTAGGCAATGAGCAGTTCTTC. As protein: CASSQGRGRELGNEQFF.

In DNA, the CDR3 is TGTGCCAGCAGTCCCGCAGGGTCCCTTTATAGCAATCAGCCCCAGCATTTT. It specifies CASSPAGSLYSNQPQHF. The V gene is TRBV27, the J gene TRBJ1-5; D might be TRBD1 (5 bases). The CDR3 has 17 amino acids. The germline CDR1 and CDR2 sequences are MNHEY and SMNVEV (reference sequence). The V and J ends lost 5 bases and 0 bases respectively, with 17 bases between them.

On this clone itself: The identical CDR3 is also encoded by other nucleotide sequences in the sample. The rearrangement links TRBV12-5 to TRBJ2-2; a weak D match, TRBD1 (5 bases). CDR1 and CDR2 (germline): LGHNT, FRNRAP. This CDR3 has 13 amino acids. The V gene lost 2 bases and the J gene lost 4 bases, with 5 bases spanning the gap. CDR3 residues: CASGLRGTGELFF. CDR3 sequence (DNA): TGTGCTAGTGGTTTGAGGGGCACCGGGGAGCTGTTTTTT. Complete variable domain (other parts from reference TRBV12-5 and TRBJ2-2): DARVTQTPRHKVTEMGQEVTMRCQPILGHNTVFWYRQTMMQGLELLAYFRNRAPLDDSGMPKDRFSAEMPDATLATLKIQPSEPRDSAVYFCASGLRGTGELFFGEGSRLTVL.

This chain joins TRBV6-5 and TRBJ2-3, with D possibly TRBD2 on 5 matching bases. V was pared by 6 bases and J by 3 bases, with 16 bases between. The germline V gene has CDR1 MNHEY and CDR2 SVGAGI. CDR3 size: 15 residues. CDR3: CASSLTRIQTDTQYF. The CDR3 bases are TGTGCCAGCAGCCTTACTAGGATTCAGACAGATACGCAGTATTTT.

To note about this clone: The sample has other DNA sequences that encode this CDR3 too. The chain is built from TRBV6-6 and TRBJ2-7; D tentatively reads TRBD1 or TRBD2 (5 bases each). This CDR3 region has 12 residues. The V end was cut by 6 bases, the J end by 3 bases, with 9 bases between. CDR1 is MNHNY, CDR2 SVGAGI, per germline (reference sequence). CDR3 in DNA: TGTGCCAGCAGCCGGGACCTCTACGAGCAGTACTTC. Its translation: CASSRDLYEQYF.

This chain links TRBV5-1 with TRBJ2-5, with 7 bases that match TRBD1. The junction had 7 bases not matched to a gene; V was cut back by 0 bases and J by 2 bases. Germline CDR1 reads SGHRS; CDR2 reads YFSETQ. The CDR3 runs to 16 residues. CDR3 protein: CASSLAMGQTQETQYF. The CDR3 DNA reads TGCGCCAGCAGCTTGGCCATGGGACAGACACAAGAGACCCAGTACTTC. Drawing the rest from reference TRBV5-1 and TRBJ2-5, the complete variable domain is KAGVTQTPRYLIKTRGQQVTLSCSPISGHRSVSWYQQTPGQGLQFLFEYFSETQRNKGNFPGRFSGRQFSNSRSEMNVSTLELGDSALYLCASSLAMGQTQETQYFGPGTRLLVL.

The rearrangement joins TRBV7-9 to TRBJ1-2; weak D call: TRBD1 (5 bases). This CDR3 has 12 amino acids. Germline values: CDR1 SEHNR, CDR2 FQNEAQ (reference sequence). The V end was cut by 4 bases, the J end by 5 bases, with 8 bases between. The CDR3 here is CASSWGLYGYTF. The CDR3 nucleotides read TGTGCCAGCAGCTGGGGCCTTTATGGCTACACCTTC.

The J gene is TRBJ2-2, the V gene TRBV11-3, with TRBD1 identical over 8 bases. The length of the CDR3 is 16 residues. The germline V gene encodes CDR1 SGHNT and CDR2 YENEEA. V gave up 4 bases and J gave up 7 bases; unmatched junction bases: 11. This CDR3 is CASSSRTGLTDGELFF. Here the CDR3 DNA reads TGTGCCAGCAGCTCCCGGACAGGGTTAACGGACGGGGAGCTGTTTTTT.

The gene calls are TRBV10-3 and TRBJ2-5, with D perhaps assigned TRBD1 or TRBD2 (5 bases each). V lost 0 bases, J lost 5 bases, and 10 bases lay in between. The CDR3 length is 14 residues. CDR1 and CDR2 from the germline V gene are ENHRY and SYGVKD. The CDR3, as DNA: TGTGCCATCAGTGAGTCAACGGGGCTTGAGACCCAGTACTTC. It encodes CAISESTGLETQYF.

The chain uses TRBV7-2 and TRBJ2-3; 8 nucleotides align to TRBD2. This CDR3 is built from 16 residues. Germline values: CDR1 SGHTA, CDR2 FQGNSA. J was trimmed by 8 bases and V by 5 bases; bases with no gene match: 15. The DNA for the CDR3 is TGTGCCAGCAGCCGCCCCCAGGCGGGAGGCCAAGGTACGCAGTATTTT. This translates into CASSRPQAGGQGTQYF.

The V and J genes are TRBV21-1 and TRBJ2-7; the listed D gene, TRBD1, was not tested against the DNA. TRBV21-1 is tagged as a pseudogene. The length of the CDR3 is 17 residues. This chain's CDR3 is CASSHGPGQGESYEQYF. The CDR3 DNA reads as TGTGCCAGCAGCCACGGGCCGGGACAGGGGGAATCCTACGAGCAGTACTTC.

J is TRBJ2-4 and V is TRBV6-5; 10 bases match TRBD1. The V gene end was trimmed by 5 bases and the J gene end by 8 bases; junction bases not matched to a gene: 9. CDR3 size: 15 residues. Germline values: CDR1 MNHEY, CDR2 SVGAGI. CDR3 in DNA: TGTGCCAGCAGTAGGGGACAGGGGAATTCGGACATTCAGTACTTC. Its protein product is CASSRGQGNSDIQYF.

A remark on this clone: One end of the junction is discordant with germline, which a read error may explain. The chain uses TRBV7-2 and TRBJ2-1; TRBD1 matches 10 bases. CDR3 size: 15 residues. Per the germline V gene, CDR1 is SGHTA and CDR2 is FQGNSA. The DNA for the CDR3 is TGTGCCAGCAGCGTAGCAACCGGGACAGGGGACCAGCAGTTCTTC. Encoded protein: CASSVATGTGDQQFF.